Listed here are 32 T cell receptor beta chains from one sample, sequenced in a study of T cells expressing NK-cell markers. Following a re-call of the 5' RACE reads, TCRdb has one entry per CDR3 protein and lacks DNA. The table lists some 450,000 distinct CDR3 sequences. Source material: blood T cells: a sorted CD56 or NKG2C T cell subset, CD4+ or CD8+ T cells, or bulk PBMC T cells (not recorded which). These TCRs come from a woman aged 18 to 75 in good health.

The rearrangement links TRBV23-1 to TRBJ2-1; TCRdb calls TRBD2, which cannot be checked without DNA. TRBV23-1 is flagged as an ORF with uncertain function. The length of the CDR3 is 18 residues. The CDR3 is CASSLGRDRLAGPNEQFF.

This chain uses TRBV19 with TRBJ2-3. The CDR3 loop spans 15 amino acids. The germline CDR1 and CDR2 sequences are LNHDA and SQIVND (reference sequence). The CDR3 loop reads CASTHRASSTDTQYF.

CDR3: CASRDRTSGTGELFF. This sequence joins TRBV3-1 and TRBJ2-2; TCRdb designates TRBD2, a call that cannot be tested without DNA. The germline CDR1 and CDR2 sequences are LGHDT and YNNKEL (reference sequence). This CDR3 comprises 15 residues.

The chain combines TRBV15 with TRBJ1-4. The CDR3 sequence is 15 residues long. CDR1 and CDR2 (germline): LNHNV, YYDKDF (reference sequence). The CDR3 is CATSRGGTAGEKLFF.

The chain recombines TRBV27 with TRBJ2-2; TCRdb lists TRBD1, though no DNA is available to test this call. The CDR3 runs to 17 residues. CDR1 MNHEY and CDR2 SMNVEV come from the germline V gene (reference sequence). This CDR3 is CASSLSVGQGFTGELFF.

This sequence joins TRBV4-1 and TRBJ2-2; the D gene TCRdb calls, TRBD1, cannot be checked with no DNA. Germline V gene data show CDR1 as MGHRA and CDR2 as YSYEKL. The CDR3 loop spans 14 amino acids. The CDR3: CASSQGGAAGELFF.

The chain couples TRBV7-7 to TRBJ2-3. The CDR3 has 15 residues. Looked up from germline, CDR1 is SSHAT and CDR2 is FNYEAQ (reference sequence). CDR3 amino acids: CASSLTPTSTDTQYF. The variable domain in full, with the rest retrieved from reference TRBV7-7 and TRBJ2-3, is GAGVSQSPRYKVTKRGQDVTLRCDPISSHATLYWYQQALGQGPEFLTYFNYEAQPDKSGLPSDRFSAERPEGSISTLTIQRTEQRDSAMYRCASSLTPTSTDTQYFGPGTRLTVL.

The chain recombines TRBV18 with TRBJ1-6. Germline-derived CDR1 and CDR2 are KGHSH and LQKENI. This CDR3 comprises 13 residues. Here the CDR3 reads CASSPTPDSPLHF.

The rearrangement uses TRBV29-1 and TRBJ2-2; no DNA is available, so the TRBD2 call from TCRdb remains unchecked. Germline V gene data show CDR1 as SQVTM and CDR2 as ANQGSEA. The CDR3 is 17 residues long. This CDR3 is CSGAGGSGDLNTGELFF.

The chain links TRBV5-4 to TRBJ2-3; TCRdb selects TRBD2, and the lack of DNA leaves this call unchecked. The CDR3 extends over 14 amino acids. Per the germline V gene, CDR1 is SGHNT and CDR2 is YYREEE (reference sequence). CDR3 sequence reads: CASTPISGADTQYF.

The gene calls are TRBV19 and TRBJ2-1; there is no DNA to check the TCRdb D call of TRBD2. This CDR3 region has 18 residues. Germline V gene lookup returns CDR1 LNHDA and CDR2 SQIVND (reference sequence). CDR3 amino acids: CASSIDLATSGSYNEQFF.

The rearrangement links TRBV4-1 to TRBJ1-5; TCRdb's assignment of TRBD1 cannot be checked, as there is no DNA. The V gene's germline CDR1 is MGHRA and CDR2 YSYEKL. This CDR3 is built from 15 residues. The CDR3 spells CASSQPGQANQPQHF.

The genes are TRBV20-1 and TRBJ2-5; TCRdb's assignment of TRBD2 cannot be checked, as there is no DNA. Germline loops: CDR1 DFQATT, CDR2 SNEGSKA (reference sequence). This CDR3 has 14 amino acids. The CDR3 protein is CSALQAGGKETQYF.

V usage is TRBV15 and J usage is TRBJ2-3; TCRdb's D call, TRBD1, is unchecked because there is no DNA. CDR3 length: 15 amino acids. CDR1 LNHNV and CDR2 YYDKDF come from the germline V gene (reference sequence). CDR3 sequence: CATSSKDRVEDTQYF.

The chain joins TRBV12-3 or TRBV12-4 to TRBJ1-1; TCRdb picks TRBD1, but there is no DNA to check that call. The CDR3 loop spans 12 amino acids. CDR3 residues: CASGPGGAGAFF.

The genes are TRBV4-2 and TRBJ2-3; the TRBD2 assignment by TCRdb is unverifiable without DNA. There are 15 residues in the CDR3. The germline gives CDR1 LGHNA, CDR2 YNFKEQ. The CDR3 is CASSQDGGARDTQYF.

This chain connects TRBV3-1 to TRBJ2-1; the D call of TRBD1 rests on TCRdb alone, since no DNA is present to check it. Germline CDR1 reads LGHDT; CDR2 reads YNNKEL (reference sequence). The CDR3 has 15 amino acids. The CDR3 is CASSHFEGVQSEQFF.

The V and J genes are TRBV28 and TRBJ2-7; TCRdb's assignment of TRBD1 cannot be checked, as there is no DNA. Germline loops: CDR1 MDHEN, CDR2 SYDVKM. CDR3 length equals 15 residues. This chain's CDR3 is CASSWGDRISYEQYF.

The chain uses TRBV27 and TRBJ2-7; TCRdb picks TRBD1, but there is no DNA to check that call. Germline V gives CDR1 MNHEY, CDR2 SMNVEV (reference sequence). The CDR3 extends over 12 amino acids. CDR3 sequence: CASSGTGVEQYF.

This rearrangement joins TRBV12-3 or TRBV12-4 to TRBJ2-2; TCRdb selects TRBD1, and the lack of DNA leaves this call unchecked. The CDR3 length is 15 residues. The CDR3 loop is CASIPTGASTGELFF.

J is TRBJ2-5 and V is TRBV29-1. CDR3 length: 13 residues. Germline V gene sequence: CDR1 SQVTM, CDR2 ANQGSEA. The CDR3 is CSVVGRFQETQYF.

The chain carries TRBV4-3 and TRBJ2-1. The CDR3 loop spans 18 amino acids. CDR1 and CDR2 from the germline V gene are LGHNA and YSLEER. This CDR3 reads CASSQGVGGVSSYNEQFF.

This chain links TRBV20-1 with TRBJ1-4; TCRdb's assignment of TRBD1 cannot be checked, as there is no DNA. Germline assignment: CDR1 DFQATT and CDR2 SNEGSKA (reference sequence). CDR3 length: 15 residues. The CDR3 spells CSARGGQGYGEKLFF.

The gene calls are TRBV5-1 and TRBJ1-1; without DNA, the TCRdb call of TRBD1 cannot be checked. The CDR3 length is 13 residues. The germline gives CDR1 SGHRS, CDR2 YFSETQ. The CDR3 sequence is CASQGLLNTEAFF.

This sequence joins TRBV10-3 and TRBJ1-2. This CDR3 has 12 amino acids. The V gene's germline CDR1 is ENHRY and CDR2 SYGVKD. The CDR3: CAISGGSYGYTF.

The V gene is TRBV12-3 or TRBV12-4, the J gene TRBJ1-5. This CDR3 is built from 14 residues. The CDR3 spells CASNSRQTNQPQHF.

This chain uses TRBV12-3 or TRBV12-4 with TRBJ2-3; TCRdb outputs TRBD2, but without DNA this stays unchecked. CDR3 length: 17 amino acids. The CDR3 reads CASSLGIAARLGDTQYF.

The chain has TRBV7-9 and TRBJ2-3; the TCRdb D gene call, TRBD2, has no DNA to confirm it. The CDR3 is made up of 13 amino acids. The germline CDR1 and CDR2 sequences are SEHNR and FQNEAQ (reference sequence). The CDR3 here is CASSWESTDTQYF.

The rearrangement uses TRBV6-5 and TRBJ2-5; absent DNA, TCRdb's TRBD2 call cannot be checked. CDR3 length: 16 amino acids. Germline CDR1 MNHEY, CDR2 SVGAGI. The CDR3 reads CASSYSSSGVQETQYF.

The J gene is TRBJ2-7, the V gene TRBV5-5; as DNA is missing, the TRBD1 call by TCRdb cannot be tested. The V gene's germline CDR1 is SGHKS and CDR2 YYEKEE (reference sequence). This CDR3 has 14 amino acids. CDR3 region: CASARLDRGYEQYF.

The chain employs TRBV6-2 or TRBV6-3 and TRBJ2-1; TCRdb picks TRBD2, but there is no DNA to check that call. Germline V CDR1 and CDR2: MNHEY, SVGEGT. The CDR3 is 15 residues long. The CDR3 here is CASSAASGGGNEQFF.

This chain joins TRBV12-3 or TRBV12-4 and TRBJ2-5; without DNA, the TCRdb call of TRBD1 cannot be checked. The CDR3 is made up of 15 amino acids. The CDR3 loop reads CASSPLEGAAETQYF.